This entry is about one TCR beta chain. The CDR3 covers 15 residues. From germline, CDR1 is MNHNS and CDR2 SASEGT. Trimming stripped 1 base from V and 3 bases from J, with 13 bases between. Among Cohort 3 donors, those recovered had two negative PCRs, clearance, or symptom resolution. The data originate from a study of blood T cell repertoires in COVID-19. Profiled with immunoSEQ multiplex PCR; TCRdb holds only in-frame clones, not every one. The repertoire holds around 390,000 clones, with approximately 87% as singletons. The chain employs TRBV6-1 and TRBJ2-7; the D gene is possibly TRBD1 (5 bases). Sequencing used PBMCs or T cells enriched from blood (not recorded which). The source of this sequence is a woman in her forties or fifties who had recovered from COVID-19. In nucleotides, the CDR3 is TGTGCCAGCAGTGAAGGTAGGGGAATTAGCTACGAGCAGTACTTC. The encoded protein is CASSEGRGISYEQYF.